This T cell receptor (beta chain) emerged from a study of T cell repertoires in cytomegalovirus infection (dated by TCRdb to about 2019). General notes on the study: The HLA type of each donor mattered for the analysis, because public TCR beta signatures pointed to carriage of CMV infection along with the matching HLA type.

Instrument used: Illumina HiSeq 1500. Starting from the raw public reads, TCRdb applied fastp trimming at Q25, assembled clones with MiXCR and retained in-frame beta chains. Rows merge per CDR3 protein into single entries with the most common DNA and genes. The sample records some 150,000 distinct CDR3 sequences, about 6.5% of which are singletons. The leading ten clones occupy roughly 18% of the sample. General conclusions and limits of the study: In both this cohort and an independent 352-donor cohort, the cumulative frequency of public TCR beta family members distinguished carriers of CMV infection plus the relevant HLA type. The ex vivo response was dominated by HLA-C-restricted CMV-specific TCR beta clonotypes, which also provided the single most frequent clonotype in two of eight donors.

The V and J ends are trimmed by 5 bases and 5 bases, leaving 12 bases between them. The CDR3 measures 13 amino acids from cysteine to phenylalanine. Just CDR3 DNA is preserved here, 39 bases in frame from base 1. Taken from the germline V gene, the CDR1 and CDR2 loops are SGHTA and FQGNSA. This clonotype is characterized as medium-sized (0.01 to 0.1%). Its antigen specificity is not known. Base-call qualities are not available, and no considerably larger clone is one nucleotide away. This receptor was identified in a human donor in good health (CMV status not recorded). Some clones in this sample may be carry-over from other donors' samples. This receptor chain uses TRBV7-2 and TRBJ1-2; the D gene is possibly TRBD1, with 5 bases matching. Sequences were obtained from PBMCs. The DNA sequence reads TGTGCCAGCAGCGCCGGGACCGAATATGGCTACACCTTC. Its translation reads: CASSAGTEYGYTF.